Sequencing of this T cell receptor beta chain was carried out in a study of CXCR3-negative and CXCR3-positive naive CD8 T cells. Whole-study findings and limits: Cryopreserved cells showed partially decreased CXCR3 expression, and most assays used fresh PBMCs. Naive subsets did not differ in surface CD5, and the authors estimated TCR strength using properties of the TRB CDR3. Memory cells diverged, while naive CXCR3-positive and CXCR3-negative cells had similar TRBV-TRBJ usage. Whereas both naive subsets had comparably high diversity, memory CD8+ cells had much lower diversity.

In the case of this clonotype: Its antigen is not known.

This CDR3 is built from 18 residues. Per the germline V gene, CDR1 is ENHRY and CDR2 is SYGVKD. UMI-labeled 5' RACE yielded the TRB cDNA libraries. Following a re-call of the 5' RACE reads, TCRdb has one entry per CDR3 protein and lacks DNA. The sample totals about 62,000 distinct CDR3 sequences; its top ten clones hold roughly 4.2%. Sequenced input: naive CXCR3- CD8+ T cells from blood. The sample's subset: CD45RO-CCR7+CD27+CD95- naive CD8+ T cells lacking CXCR3 (TNR3-). This sequence joins TRBV10-3 and TRBJ2-3; TCRdb selects TRBD1, and the lack of DNA leaves this call unchecked. The source of this sequence is a human donor in good health. Some clones in this sample may be carry-over from other donors' samples. The CDR3 reads CAISESAPTGSAGDTQYF.